This T cell receptor (beta chain) was documented in a study of response to subunit inactivated influenza vaccine. General observations from the study: Only a handful of new T cells, the authors suggested, are recruited with each seasonal influenza vaccination.

Trimming cost V 6 bases and J 0 bases; bases outside gene matches: 19. This CDR3 has 19 residues. Germline V lookup: CDR1 MNHNS, CDR2 SASEGT. TCRdb itself ran the RT-PCR reads through MiXCR, one entry per CDR3 protein. Seen here are more than 600,000 distinct CDR3 sequences, around 18% observed once, and the top ten hold about 11%. This clonotype was detected a few times. The antigen is not known. This chain joins TRBV6-1 and TRBJ2-7, with TRBD1 matching over 8 bases. The sequencing here drew on PBMCs from blood, taken about 5 days after vaccination. The TCR sequence derives from a man aged 50 or older who received an inactivated influenza vaccine. The CDR3 DNA sequence: TGTGCCAGCAGGGCCCCCGGGACAGGCTTTTCCGCTAGCTCCTACGAGCAGTACTTC. This codes for CASRAPGTGFSASSYEQYF.